This note documents a single T cell receptor (beta chain) sequence. What it binds is not known. There are 15 residues in the CDR3. The germline CDR1 and CDR2 sequences are GTSNPN and SVGIG (reference sequence). This entry belongs to a study of cytomegalovirus exposure and HLA in healthy donors. Whole-study results and caveats: Within a later analysis, the majority of CMV-associated TCR beta chains appeared HLA-restricted.

Amplification used 60 Vbeta primers and 13 Jbeta primers. Only in-frame clones appear in the TCRdb table, and some are missing; sequencing was by immunoSEQ multiplex PCR. The profile shows roughly 150,000 clones, around 83% of them singletons. This receptor was taken from a girl aged 2-15 years in good health and CMV-seropositive. Sequencing used PBMCs. The chain is built from TRBV30 and TRBJ2-5; TRBD2 matches 9 bases. The DNA end is more similar to TRBJ2-7, so the J call may be wrong. This CDR3 is CAWSFRASGIYEQYF. CDR3 in DNA: TGTGCCTGGAGTTTCAGGGCTAGCGGGATTTACGAGCAGTACTTC.